A selection of T cell receptor beta chains follows, all from one sample in a study of blood T cell repertoires in COVID-19. TCRdb's table, derived via immunoSEQ multiplex PCR, lists solely in-frame clones and lacks some. This table has about 76,000 clones, 80% appearing once. Sequenced sample: peripheral blood. The receptors derive from a human donor in a cohort sampled during active COVID-19. Both conserved end residues are part of each CDR3. A D gene is named only where the DNA matches it firmly. Part of the rows lack a size; the others show once, few, many or a class for expanded clones.

D gene: TRBD1; J gene: TRBJ1-1; clone size: -; V gene: TRBV5-4; CDR3 protein: CASSLRDRGPEAFF; CDR3 DNA: TGTGCCAGCAGCTTGAGGGACAGGGGGCCTGAAGCTTTCTTT
D gene: TRBD2; J gene: TRBJ2-3; clone size: -; V gene: TRBV20-1; CDR3 protein: CSASGGGTDTQYF; CDR3 DNA: TGCAGTGCTAGTGGGGGGGGCACAGATACGCAGTATTTT
D gene: -; J gene: TRBJ1-1; clone size: -; V gene: TRBV20-1; CDR3 protein: CSARRDTEAFF; CDR3 DNA: TGCAGTGCCCGTCGAGACACTGAAGCTTTCTTT
D gene: TRBD2; J gene: TRBJ2-5; clone size: few; V gene: TRBV7-9; CDR3 protein: CASSLVRAWTSRETQYF; CDR3 DNA: TGTGCCAGCAGCTTAGTAAGGGCCTGGACTAGCAGAGAGACCCAGTACTTC
D gene: -; J gene: TRBJ1-3; clone size: -; V gene: TRBV29-1; CDR3 protein: CSVAISSGNTIYF; CDR3 DNA: TGCAGCGTTGCAATTTCCTCTGGAAACACCATATATTTT
D gene: -; J gene: TRBJ2-2; clone size: -; V gene: TRBV6-2/TRBV6-3; CDR3 protein: CASSFLAFTGELFF; CDR3 DNA: TGTGCCAGCAGTTTTCTCGCGTTTACCGGGGAGCTGTTTTTT
D gene: TRBD2; J gene: TRBJ2-6; clone size: -; V gene: TRBV30; CDR3 protein: CAWSLGGTGANVLTF; CDR3 DNA: TGTGCCTGGTCCCTCGGGGGGACTGGGGCCAACGTCCTGACTTTC
D gene: TRBD2; J gene: TRBJ2-1; clone size: -; V gene: TRBV6-5; CDR3 protein: CASKLSGGRYNEQFF; CDR3 DNA: TGTGCCAGCAAGCTTAGCGGGGGGAGGTACAATGAGCAGTTCTTC
D gene: -; J gene: TRBJ2-5; clone size: -; V gene: TRBV19; CDR3 protein: CASSIVGAFETQYF; CDR3 DNA: TGTGCCAGTAGTATAGTGGGGGCCTTTGAGACCCAGTACTTC
D gene: -; J gene: TRBJ1-3; clone size: -; V gene: TRBV11-3; CDR3 protein: CASTRDGQGHFVGGNTIYF; CDR3 DNA: TGTGCCAGCACTCGAGATGGGCAGGGGCACTTCGTCGGTGGAAACACCATATATTTT
D gene: -; J gene: TRBJ2-6; clone size: once; V gene: TRBV7-3; CDR3 protein: CASSLVAGANVLTF; CDR3 DNA: TGTGCCAGCAGCTTAGTAGCTGGGGCCAACGTCCTGACTTTC
D gene: -; J gene: TRBJ2-6; clone size: -; V gene: TRBV4-3; CDR3 protein: CASSTVIANVLTF; CDR3 DNA: TGCGCCAGCAGCACGGTTATAGCCAACGTCCTGACTTTC
D gene: -; J gene: TRBJ2-5; clone size: -; V gene: TRBV3-1/TRBV3-2; CDR3 protein: CASSQEGAGYQETQYF; CDR3 DNA: TGTGCCAGCAGCCAAGAAGGAGCTGGGTACCAAGAGACCCAGTACTTC
D gene: -; J gene: TRBJ1-5; clone size: -; V gene: TRBV5-8; CDR3 protein: CASVPGRSHQPQHF; CDR3 DNA: TGTGCCAGCGTACCAGGGCGGTCTCATCAGCCCCAGCATTTT
D gene: TRBD1; J gene: TRBJ2-7; clone size: -; V gene: TRBV19; CDR3 protein: CASSLGTGYEQYF; CDR3 DNA: TGTGCCAGCTCTCTCGGGACAGGGTACGAGCAGTACTTC
D gene: TRBD1; J gene: TRBJ2-1; clone size: -; V gene: TRBV7-6; CDR3 protein: CASSSSDRAAGEQFF; CDR3 DNA: TGTGCCAGCAGCTCGTCCGACAGGGCTGCTGGTGAGCAGTTCTTC
D gene: -; J gene: TRBJ1-6; clone size: -; V gene: TRBV9; CDR3 protein: CASKGDENSPLHF; CDR3 DNA: TGTGCCAGCAAGGGGGACGAGAATTCACCCCTCCACTTT
D gene: -; J gene: TRBJ2-1; clone size: -; V gene: TRBV7-2; CDR3 protein: CASSLVQYNEQFF; CDR3 DNA: TGTGCCAGCAGCTTAGTACAGTACAATGAGCAGTTCTTC
D gene: -; J gene: TRBJ2-7; clone size: -; V gene: TRBV9; CDR3 protein: CASSAGQSTYEQYF; CDR3 DNA: TGTGCCAGCAGCGCGGGACAATCCACCTACGAGCAGTACTTC
D gene: TRBD1; J gene: TRBJ1-2; clone size: -; V gene: TRBV28; CDR3 protein: CASSHSGTGGWYGYTF; CDR3 DNA: TGTGCCAGCAGTCACTCCGGGACAGGGGGCTGGTATGGCTACACCTTC
D gene: TRBD1; J gene: TRBJ1-1; clone size: -; V gene: TRBV18; CDR3 protein: CASSPGQAGKTEAFF; CDR3 DNA: TGTGCCAGCTCCCCAGGACAGGCGGGGAAGACTGAAGCTTTCTTT
D gene: TRBD2; J gene: TRBJ2-3; clone size: once; V gene: TRBV6-2/TRBV6-3; CDR3 protein: CASSYSQAGSTDTQYF; CDR3 DNA: TGTGCCAGCAGTTACTCACAAGCGGGAAGTACAGATACGCAGTATTTT
D gene: -; J gene: TRBJ2-7; clone size: -; V gene: TRBV6-5; CDR3 protein: CASARDIRPYEQYF; CDR3 DNA: TGTGCCAGCGCCAGGGACATCCGACCCTACGAGCAGTACTTC
D gene: TRBD2; J gene: TRBJ2-1; clone size: -; V gene: TRBV29-1; CDR3 protein: CSVRDYDNEQFF; CDR3 DNA: TGCAGCGTCCGGGACTACGACAATGAGCAGTTCTTC
D gene: -; J gene: TRBJ2-5; clone size: -; V gene: TRBV3-1/TRBV3-2; CDR3 protein: CASSRSVQETQYF; CDR3 DNA: TGTGCCAGCAGCCGCAGTGTCCAAGAGACCCAGTACTTC
D gene: -; J gene: TRBJ1-5; clone size: -; V gene: TRBV28; CDR3 protein: CASNGYTDNQPQHF; CDR3 DNA: TGTGCCAGCAACGGCTATACAGACAATCAGCCCCAGCATTTT
D gene: -; J gene: TRBJ2-5; clone size: -; V gene: TRBV11-3; CDR3 protein: CASSLRDSETQYF; CDR3 DNA: TGTGCCAGCAGCTTAAGGGACTCAGAGACCCAGTACTTC
D gene: -; J gene: TRBJ1-6; clone size: many; V gene: TRBV6-5; CDR3 protein: CASTPRGDYSSPLHF; CDR3 DNA: TGTGCCAGCACGCCACGGGGAGACTACAGTTCACCCCTCCACTTT
D gene: TRBD1; J gene: TRBJ1-6; clone size: -; V gene: TRBV7-9; CDR3 protein: CASSSGQFFNSPLHF; CDR3 DNA: TGTGCCAGCAGCTCGGGACAGTTCTTTAATTCACCCCTCCACTTT
D gene: -; J gene: TRBJ2-7; clone size: -; V gene: TRBV11-2; CDR3 protein: CASRERQSSYEQYF; CDR3 DNA: TGTGCCAGCAGGGAGCGGCAAAGCTCCTACGAGCAGTACTTC
D gene: TRBD2; J gene: TRBJ2-7; clone size: -; V gene: TRBV6-2/TRBV6-3; CDR3 protein: CASSQNGLAGVEQYF; CDR3 DNA: TGTGCCAGCAGCCAGAATGGACTAGCGGGGGTGGAGCAGTACTTC
D gene: TRBD1; J gene: TRBJ1-6; clone size: -; V gene: TRBV30; CDR3 protein: CAWSVWTGSIPYNSPLHF; CDR3 DNA: TGTGCCTGGAGTGTCTGGACAGGGAGTATCCCTTATAATTCACCCCTCCACTTT
D gene: TRBD1; J gene: TRBJ1-1; clone size: -; V gene: TRBV9; CDR3 protein: CASSTSGGQSTEAFF; CDR3 DNA: TGTGCCAGCAGCACATCAGGGGGCCAGAGCACTGAAGCTTTCTTT
D gene: TRBD2; J gene: TRBJ2-3; clone size: -; V gene: TRBV6-2/TRBV6-3; CDR3 protein: CASSRGTSGADTQYF; CDR3 DNA: TGTGCCAGCAGCAGAGGGACTAGCGGGGCAGATACGCAGTATTTT
D gene: TRBD1; J gene: TRBJ1-1; clone size: once; V gene: TRBV5-1; CDR3 protein: CASSLRQGASTEAFF; CDR3 DNA: TGCGCCAGCAGCTTACGACAGGGGGCTAGCACTGAAGCTTTCTTT
D gene: -; J gene: TRBJ2-6; clone size: -; V gene: TRBV5-1; CDR3 protein: CASSWSSLSGANVLTF; CDR3 DNA: TGCGCCAGCAGCTGGAGCAGTCTCTCTGGGGCCAACGTCCTGACTTTC
D gene: -; J gene: TRBJ1-2; clone size: once; V gene: TRBV7-2; CDR3 protein: CASSASMPPYGYTF; CDR3 DNA: TGTGCCAGCAGCGCGTCAATGCCACCCTATGGCTACACCTTC
D gene: -; J gene: TRBJ1-6; clone size: -; V gene: TRBV7-2; CDR3 protein: CASSSDGGRTPLHF; CDR3 DNA: TGTGCCAGCAGCTCCGATGGGGGGAGAACACCCCTCCACTTT
D gene: -; J gene: TRBJ2-3; clone size: -; V gene: TRBV5-1; CDR3 protein: CASSLAIKTSTDTQYF; CDR3 DNA: TGCGCCAGCAGCTTGGCCATTAAGACTAGCACAGATACGCAGTATTTT
D gene: TRBD2; J gene: TRBJ2-3; clone size: -; V gene: TRBV5-1; CDR3 protein: CASSLAGASGSRSDTQYF; CDR3 DNA: TGCGCCAGCAGCTTGGCCGGGGCTAGCGGAAGTAGATCAGATACGCAGTATTTT
D gene: -; J gene: TRBJ2-3; clone size: -; V gene: TRBV24-1; CDR3 protein: CATSDNRGARDTQYF; CDR3 DNA: TGTGCCACCAGTGATAATCGGGGGGCACGGGATACGCAGTATTTT
D gene: TRBD1; J gene: TRBJ2-2; clone size: -; V gene: TRBV24-1; CDR3 protein: CATSDSGTGSGTGELFF; CDR3 DNA: TGTGCCACCAGTGACTCCGGGACAGGGAGCGGCACCGGGGAGCTGTTTTTT
D gene: -; J gene: TRBJ1-1; clone size: once; V gene: TRBV5-1; CDR3 protein: CASSRRTHTGTEAFF; CDR3 DNA: TGCGCCAGCAGCAGGCGGACACATACAGGGACTGAAGCTTTCTTT
D gene: -; J gene: TRBJ2-5; clone size: once; V gene: TRBV11-3; CDR3 protein: CASSFGNIVRQGQETQYF; CDR3 DNA: TGTGCCAGCAGCTTCGGTAACATCGTAAGGCAGGGCCAAGAGACCCAGTACTTC
D gene: TRBD1; J gene: TRBJ1-2; clone size: -; V gene: TRBV5-1; CDR3 protein: CASSLVQGSGYTF; CDR3 DNA: TGCGCCAGCAGCTTAGTACAGGGGAGTGGCTACACCTTC
D gene: TRBD1; J gene: TRBJ1-4; clone size: -; V gene: TRBV28; CDR3 protein: CASSGTGGGVTEKLFF; CDR3 DNA: TGTGCCAGCAGTGGGACAGGGGGCGGTGTGACTGAAAAACTGTTTTTT
D gene: TRBD2; J gene: TRBJ2-3; clone size: -; V gene: TRBV5-1; CDR3 protein: CASSSGLAGRSADTQYF; CDR3 DNA: TGCGCCAGCAGCTCGGGACTAGCGGGGCGGTCGGCAGATACGCAGTATTTT
D gene: -; J gene: TRBJ1-1; clone size: -; V gene: TRBV3-1/TRBV3-2; CDR3 protein: CASSPSAGRTEAFF; CDR3 DNA: TGTGCCAGCAGCCCCTCGGCAGGGCGCACTGAAGCTTTCTTT
D gene: -; J gene: TRBJ2-3; clone size: -; V gene: TRBV5-8; CDR3 protein: CASSSGGGRSTDTQYF; CDR3 DNA: TGTGCCAGCAGCTCCGGGGGCGGGAGAAGCACAGATACGCAGTATTTT
D gene: -; J gene: TRBJ2-2; clone size: few; V gene: TRBV6-5; CDR3 protein: CASRDTSDHGELFF; CDR3 DNA: TGTGCCAGCAGGGACACGTCTGATCACGGGGAGCTGTTTTTT
D gene: -; J gene: TRBJ2-7; clone size: once; V gene: TRBV10-3; CDR3 protein: CAISERGIHEQYF; CDR3 DNA: TGTGCCATCAGTGAGAGGGGGATCCACGAGCAGTACTTC
D gene: -; J gene: TRBJ1-3; clone size: -; V gene: TRBV5-1; CDR3 protein: CASSFRSTNSGNTIYF; CDR3 DNA: TGCGCCAGCAGCTTCCGGTCCACCAACTCTGGAAACACCATATATTTT
D gene: -; J gene: TRBJ1-4; clone size: -; V gene: TRBV6-1; CDR3 protein: CASSEGATSTNEKLFF; CDR3 DNA: TGTGCCAGCAGTGAAGGGGCGACGTCAACTAATGAAAAACTGTTTTTT